This T cell receptor (beta chain) was sequenced in a study of early T cells in non-severe SARS-CoV-2 infection. Across the study: RNA in bulk from unsorted whole blood was sequenced, and chains were unpaired. Study-wide results and limits: CD4 and private specificities were missed by VDJdb matching, which favored anti-spike CD8 responses.

The V and J ends lost 5 bases and 2 bases, in that order; junction bases with no gene match: 3. CDR1 and CDR2 (germline): DFQATT, SNEGSKA (reference sequence). The CDR3 has 12 residues. Worth noting for this clonotype: Its antigen remains unknown.

Unique molecular identifier tags were affixed to discrete cDNA molecules. TCRdb used MiXCR to reprocess the 5' RACE reads, holding one entry per CDR3 protein. This sample has about 52,000 distinct CDR3 sequences, with 8% to 13% found just once. The TCR originated in an adult who was a healthcare worker with PCR-confirmed SARS-CoV-2 infection or an uninfected control (not recorded which). The chain couples TRBV20-1 to TRBJ2-7; TRBD1 matches at 7 bases. Material for sequencing was whole blood. The CDR3 nucleotides read TGCAGTGCTCCGGACAGGACCTACGAGCAGTACTTC. It codes for CSAPDRTYEQYF.